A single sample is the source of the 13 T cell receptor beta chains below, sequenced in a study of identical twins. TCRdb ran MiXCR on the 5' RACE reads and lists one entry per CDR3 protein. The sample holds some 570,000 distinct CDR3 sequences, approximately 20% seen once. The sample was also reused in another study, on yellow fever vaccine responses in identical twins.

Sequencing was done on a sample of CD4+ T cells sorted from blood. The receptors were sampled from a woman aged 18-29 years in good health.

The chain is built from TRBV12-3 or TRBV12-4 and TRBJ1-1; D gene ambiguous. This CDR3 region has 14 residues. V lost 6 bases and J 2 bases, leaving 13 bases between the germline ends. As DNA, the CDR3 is TGTGCCAGCAGGGTGGACCCTGTCAACACTGAAGCTTTCTTT. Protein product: CASRVDPVNTEAFF.

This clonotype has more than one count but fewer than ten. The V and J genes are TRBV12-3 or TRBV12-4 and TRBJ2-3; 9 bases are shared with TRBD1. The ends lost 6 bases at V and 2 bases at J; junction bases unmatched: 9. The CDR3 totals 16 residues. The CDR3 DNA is TGTGCCAGCAGACCGATCGGGACAGGGCACACAGATACGCAGTATTTT. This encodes CASRPIGTGHTDTQYF.

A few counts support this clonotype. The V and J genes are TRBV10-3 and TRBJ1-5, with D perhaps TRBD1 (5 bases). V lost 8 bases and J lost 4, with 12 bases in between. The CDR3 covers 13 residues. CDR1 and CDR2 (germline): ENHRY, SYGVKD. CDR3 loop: CAISGLGNQPQHF. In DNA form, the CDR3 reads TGTGCCATCTCAGGGTTGGGGAATCAGCCCCAGCATTTT.

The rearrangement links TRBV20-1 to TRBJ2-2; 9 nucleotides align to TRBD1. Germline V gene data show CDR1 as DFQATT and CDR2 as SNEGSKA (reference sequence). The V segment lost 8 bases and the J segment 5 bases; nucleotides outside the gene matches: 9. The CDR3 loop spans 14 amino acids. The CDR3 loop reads CSTRTGAPTGELFF. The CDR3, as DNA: TGCAGTACCAGGACAGGGGCGCCAACCGGGGAGCTGTTTTTT.

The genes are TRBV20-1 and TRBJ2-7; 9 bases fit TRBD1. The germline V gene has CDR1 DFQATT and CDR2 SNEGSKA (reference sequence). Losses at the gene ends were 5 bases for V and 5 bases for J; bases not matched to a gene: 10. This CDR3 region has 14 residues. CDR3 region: CSAPGTGISNEQYV. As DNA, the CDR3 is TGCAGTGCTCCCGGGACAGGGATTTCTAACGAGCAGTACGTC.

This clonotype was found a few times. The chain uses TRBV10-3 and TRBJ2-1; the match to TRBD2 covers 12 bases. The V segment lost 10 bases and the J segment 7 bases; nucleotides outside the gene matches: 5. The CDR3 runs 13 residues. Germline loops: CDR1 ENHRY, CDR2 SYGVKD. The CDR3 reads CATASGGANEQFF. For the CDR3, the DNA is TGTGCCACTGCTAGCGGGGGGGCGAATGAGCAGTTCTTC.

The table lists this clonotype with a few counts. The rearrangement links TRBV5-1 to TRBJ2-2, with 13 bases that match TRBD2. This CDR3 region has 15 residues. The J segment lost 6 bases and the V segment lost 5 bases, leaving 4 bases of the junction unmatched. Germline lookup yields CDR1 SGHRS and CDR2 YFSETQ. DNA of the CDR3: TGCGCCAGCAGAAGTGGACTAGCGGGGGCCGGGGAGCTGTTTTTT. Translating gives CASRSGLAGAGELFF.

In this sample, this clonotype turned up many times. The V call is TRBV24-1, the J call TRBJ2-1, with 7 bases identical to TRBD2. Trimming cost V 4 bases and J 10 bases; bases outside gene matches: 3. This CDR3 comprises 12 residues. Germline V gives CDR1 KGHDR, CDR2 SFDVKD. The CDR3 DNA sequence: TGTGCCACCAGTGACACACTAGCGGAGCAGTTCTTC. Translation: CATSDTLAEQFF.

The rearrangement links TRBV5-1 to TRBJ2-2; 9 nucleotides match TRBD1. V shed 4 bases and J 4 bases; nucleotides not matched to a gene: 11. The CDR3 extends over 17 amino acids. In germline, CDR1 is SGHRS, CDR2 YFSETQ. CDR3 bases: TGCGCCAGCAGCCCATCACCGGGACAGGGATCCACCGGGGAGCTGTTTTTT. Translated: CASSPSPGQGSTGELFF.

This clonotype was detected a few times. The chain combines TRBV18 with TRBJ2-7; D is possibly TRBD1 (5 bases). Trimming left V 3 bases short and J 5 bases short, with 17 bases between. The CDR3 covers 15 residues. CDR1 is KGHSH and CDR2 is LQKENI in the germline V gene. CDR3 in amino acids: CASSPAGFKADEQYF. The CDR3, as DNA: TGTGCCAGCTCACCCGCAGGGTTCAAGGCCGACGAGCAGTACTTC.

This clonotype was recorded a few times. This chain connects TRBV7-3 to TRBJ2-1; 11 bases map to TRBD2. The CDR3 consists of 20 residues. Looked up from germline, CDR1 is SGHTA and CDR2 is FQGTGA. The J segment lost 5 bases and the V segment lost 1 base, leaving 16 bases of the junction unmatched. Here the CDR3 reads CASSLRGGPPGLAVDNEQFF. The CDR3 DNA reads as TGTGCCAGCAGCTTAAGGGGGGGCCCCCCGGGACTAGCGGTGGACAATGAGCAGTTCTTC.

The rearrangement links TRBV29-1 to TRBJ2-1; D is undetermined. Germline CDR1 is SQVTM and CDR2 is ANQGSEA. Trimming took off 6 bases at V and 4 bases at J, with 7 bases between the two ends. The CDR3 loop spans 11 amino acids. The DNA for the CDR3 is TGCAGCGTCCGAGGATACAATGAGCAGTTCTTC. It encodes CSVRGYNEQFF.

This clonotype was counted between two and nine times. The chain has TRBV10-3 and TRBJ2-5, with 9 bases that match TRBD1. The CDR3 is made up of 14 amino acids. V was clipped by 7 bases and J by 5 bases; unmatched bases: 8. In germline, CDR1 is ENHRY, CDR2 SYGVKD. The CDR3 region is CAITQTGGLETQYF. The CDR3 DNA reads TGTGCCATCACCCAAACAGGGGGCCTGGAGACCCAGTACTTC.